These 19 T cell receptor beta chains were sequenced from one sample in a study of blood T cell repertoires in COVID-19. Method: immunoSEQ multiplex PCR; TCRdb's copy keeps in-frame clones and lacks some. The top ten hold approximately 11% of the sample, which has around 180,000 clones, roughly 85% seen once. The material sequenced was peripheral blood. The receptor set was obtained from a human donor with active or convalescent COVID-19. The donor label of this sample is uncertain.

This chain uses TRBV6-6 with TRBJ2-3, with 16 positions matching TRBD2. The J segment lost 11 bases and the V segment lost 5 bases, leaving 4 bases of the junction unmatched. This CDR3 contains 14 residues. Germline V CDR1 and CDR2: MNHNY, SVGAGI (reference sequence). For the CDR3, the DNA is TGTGCCAGCAGTCGAGGGACTAGCGGGGGGGGGCAGTATTTT. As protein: CASSRGTSGGGQYF.

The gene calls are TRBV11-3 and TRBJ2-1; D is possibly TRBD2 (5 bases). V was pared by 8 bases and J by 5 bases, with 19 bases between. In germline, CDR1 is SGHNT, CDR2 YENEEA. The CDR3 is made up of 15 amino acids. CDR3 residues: CASAPRVGMDNEQFF. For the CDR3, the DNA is TGTGCCAGCGCTCCTAGGGTCGGGATGGACAATGAGCAGTTCTTC.

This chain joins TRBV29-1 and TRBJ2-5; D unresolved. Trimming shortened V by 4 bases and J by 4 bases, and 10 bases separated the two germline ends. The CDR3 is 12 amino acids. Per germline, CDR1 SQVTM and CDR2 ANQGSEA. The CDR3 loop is CSVGDNGETQYF. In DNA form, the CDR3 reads TGCAGCGTTGGTGACAATGGAGAGACCCAGTACTTC.

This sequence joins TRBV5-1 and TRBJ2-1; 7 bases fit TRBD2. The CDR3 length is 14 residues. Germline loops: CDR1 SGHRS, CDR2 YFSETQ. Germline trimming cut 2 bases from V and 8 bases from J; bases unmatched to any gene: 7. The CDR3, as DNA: TGCGCCAGCAGCTTCCGACTAGCTGAGGATGAGCAGTTCTTC. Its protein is CASSFRLAEDEQFF.

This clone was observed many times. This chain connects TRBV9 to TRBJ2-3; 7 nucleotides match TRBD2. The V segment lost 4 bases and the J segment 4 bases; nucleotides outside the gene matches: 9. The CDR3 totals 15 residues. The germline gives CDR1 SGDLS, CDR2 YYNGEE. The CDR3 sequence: CASSSSRTRPDTQYF. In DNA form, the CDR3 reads TGTGCCAGCAGCTCTAGCCGGACTAGGCCAGATACGCAGTATTTT. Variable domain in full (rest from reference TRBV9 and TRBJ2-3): DSGVTQTPKHLITATGQRVTLRCSPRSGDLSVYWYQQSLDQGLQFLIQYYNGEERAKGNILERFSAQQFPDLHSELNLSSLELGDSALYFCASSSSRTRPDTQYFGPGTRLTVL.

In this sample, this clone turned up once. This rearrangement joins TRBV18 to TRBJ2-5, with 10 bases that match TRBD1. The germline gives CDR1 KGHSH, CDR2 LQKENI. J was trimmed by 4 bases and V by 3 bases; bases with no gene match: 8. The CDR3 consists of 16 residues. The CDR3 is CASSPYGQGVRETQYF. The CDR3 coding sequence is TGTGCCAGCTCACCCTATGGACAGGGGGTGCGAGAGACCCAGTACTTC.

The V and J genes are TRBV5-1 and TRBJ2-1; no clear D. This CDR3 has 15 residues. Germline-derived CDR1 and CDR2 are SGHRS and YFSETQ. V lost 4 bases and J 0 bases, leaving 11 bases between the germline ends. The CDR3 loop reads CASSPSPGSYNEQFF. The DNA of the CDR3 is TGCGCCAGCAGCCCTAGTCCGGGCTCCTACAATGAGCAGTTCTTC.

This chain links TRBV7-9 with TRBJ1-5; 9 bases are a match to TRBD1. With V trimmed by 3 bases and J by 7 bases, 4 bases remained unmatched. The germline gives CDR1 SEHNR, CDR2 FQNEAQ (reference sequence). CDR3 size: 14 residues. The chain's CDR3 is CASSFGQGKQPQHF. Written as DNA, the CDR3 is TGTGCCAGCAGCTTTGGACAGGGGAAGCAGCCCCAGCATTTT.

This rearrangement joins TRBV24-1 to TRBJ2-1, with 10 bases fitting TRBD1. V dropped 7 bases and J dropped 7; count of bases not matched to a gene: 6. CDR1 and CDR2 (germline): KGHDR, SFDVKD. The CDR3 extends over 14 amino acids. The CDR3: CATSRDRGGNEQFF. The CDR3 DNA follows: TGTGCCACCAGCCGGGACAGGGGCGGGAATGAGCAGTTCTTC.

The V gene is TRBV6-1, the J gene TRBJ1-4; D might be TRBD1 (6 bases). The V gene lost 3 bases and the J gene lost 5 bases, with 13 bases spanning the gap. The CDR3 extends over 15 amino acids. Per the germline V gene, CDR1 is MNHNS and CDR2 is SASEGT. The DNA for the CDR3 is TGTGCCAGCAGTGACAGCCAGGGGTTAAATGAAAAACTGTTTTTT. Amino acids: CASSDSQGLNEKLFF.

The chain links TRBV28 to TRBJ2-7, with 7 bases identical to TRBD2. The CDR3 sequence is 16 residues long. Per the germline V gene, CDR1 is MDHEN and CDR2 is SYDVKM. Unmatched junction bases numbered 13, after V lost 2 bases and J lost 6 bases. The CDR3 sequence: CASSLGGLGSPSEQYF. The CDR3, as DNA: TGTGCCAGCAGTTTAGGAGGACTAGGGTCCCCTTCCGAGCAGTACTTC.

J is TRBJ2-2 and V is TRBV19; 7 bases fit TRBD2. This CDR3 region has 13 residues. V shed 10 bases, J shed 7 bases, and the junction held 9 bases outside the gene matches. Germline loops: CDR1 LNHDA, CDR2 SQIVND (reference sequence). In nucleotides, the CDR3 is TGTGCCACCCGGGGCGGGAGTTACGGGGAGCTGTTTTTT. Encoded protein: CATRGGSYGELFF.

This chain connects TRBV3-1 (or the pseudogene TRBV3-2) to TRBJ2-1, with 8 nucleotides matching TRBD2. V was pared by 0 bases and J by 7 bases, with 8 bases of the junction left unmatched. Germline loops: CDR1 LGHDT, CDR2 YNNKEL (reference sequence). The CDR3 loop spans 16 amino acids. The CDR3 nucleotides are TGTGCCAGCAGCCAAGAGGGGTTAGCGGGATGGAATGAGCAGTTCTTC. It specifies CASSQEGLAGWNEQFF.

CDR3 in amino acids: CATSDPGQDNQPQHF. DNA of the CDR3: TGTGCCACCAGTGACCCTGGACAGGACAATCAGCCCCAGCATTTT. The rearrangement joins TRBV24-1 to TRBJ1-5; 7 nucleotides line up with TRBD1. V lost 4 bases and J lost 3; bases outside the gene matches: 5. This CDR3 contains 15 residues. From germline, CDR1 is KGHDR and CDR2 SFDVKD.

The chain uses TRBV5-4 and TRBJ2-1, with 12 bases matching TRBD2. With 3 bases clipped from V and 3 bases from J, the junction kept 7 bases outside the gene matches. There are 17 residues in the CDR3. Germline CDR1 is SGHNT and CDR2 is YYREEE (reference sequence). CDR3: CASSSASGGGYYNEQFF. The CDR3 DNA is TGTGCCAGCAGCTCCGCTAGCGGGGGGGGATACTACAATGAGCAGTTCTTC.

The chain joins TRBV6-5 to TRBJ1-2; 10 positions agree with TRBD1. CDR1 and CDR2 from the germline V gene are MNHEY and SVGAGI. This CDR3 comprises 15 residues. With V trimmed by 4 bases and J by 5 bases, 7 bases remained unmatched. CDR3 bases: TGTGCCAGCAGTTTAACATTGGGACAGGGGTATGGCTACACCTTC. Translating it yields CASSLTLGQGYGYTF.

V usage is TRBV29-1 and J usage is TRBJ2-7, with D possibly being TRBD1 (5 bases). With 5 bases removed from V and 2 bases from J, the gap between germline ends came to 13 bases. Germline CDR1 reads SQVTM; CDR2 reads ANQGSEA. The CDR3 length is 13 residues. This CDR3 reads CSVQQAPAYEQYF. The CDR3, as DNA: TGCAGCGTTCAACAGGCGCCAGCCTACGAGCAGTACTTC.

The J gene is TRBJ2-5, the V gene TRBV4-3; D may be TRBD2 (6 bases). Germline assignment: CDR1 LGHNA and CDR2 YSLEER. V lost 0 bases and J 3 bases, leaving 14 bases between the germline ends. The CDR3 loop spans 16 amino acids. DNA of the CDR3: TGCGCCAGCAGCCAAGATTGGAGGGATGGCAAAGAGACCCAGTACTTC. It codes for CASSQDWRDGKETQYF.

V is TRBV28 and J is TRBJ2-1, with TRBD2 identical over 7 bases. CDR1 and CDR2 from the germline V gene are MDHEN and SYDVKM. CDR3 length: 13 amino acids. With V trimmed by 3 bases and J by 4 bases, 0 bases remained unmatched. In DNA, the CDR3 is TGTGCCAGCAGTTTGCGGGGGTACAATGAGCAGTTCTTC. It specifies CASSLRGYNEQFF.